These 27 T cell receptor beta chains were all obtained from the same sample, sequenced in a study of T cell responses to AZD1222 COVID-19 vaccine (TCRdb year 2021). Library construction relied on the immunoSEQ multiplex PCR assay. Imported from immuneACCESS, the table was reduced by TCRdb to in-frame sequences with V and J called. These copies leave out some clones; in studies compared against another copy, an unresolved V gene accounts for under half, and the cause of the remainder is not known. Present in this sample are approximately 150,000 clones, around 90% of which were seen just once. About 5.9% of the sample rests with the top ten. Reading the label with the study, this specimen's time point is: about 28 days (+/-7) after the second vaccine dose. The material sequenced was peripheral blood, taken 28 days after the second AZD1222 dose. The origin of the receptors is an adult who received the AZD1222 COVID-19 vaccine.

The rearrangement uses TRBV27 and TRBJ1-1; D is possibly TRBD1 (5 bases). The length of the CDR3 is 14 residues. CDR1 and CDR2 from the germline V gene are MNHEY and SMNVEV (reference sequence). V lost 5 bases and J 5 bases, leaving 15 bases between the germline ends. CDR3 sequence (DNA): TGTGCCAGCAGTGACTGGGCGTGGGGGACTGAAGCTTTCTTT. Its protein is CASSDWAWGTEAFF.

The V and J genes are TRBV6-5 and TRBJ2-1; 11 nucleotides align to TRBD2. The germline V gene has CDR1 MNHEY and CDR2 SVGAGI. The CDR3 has 16 amino acids. V shed 0 bases and J 7 bases; nucleotides not matched to a gene: 5. The CDR3 coding sequence is TGTGCCAGCAGTTACTCGTCTAGCGGGGGGAGGAATGAGCAGTTCTTC. It yields the protein CASSYSSSGGRNEQFF.

The chain has TRBV28 and TRBJ2-1; 10 bases are a match to TRBD2. V lost 8 bases, J lost 4 bases, and 17 bases stayed unmatched. This CDR3 is built from 18 residues. CDR1 MDHEN and CDR2 SYDVKM come from the germline V gene. The CDR3 loop is CASCLNDRLLAGYNEQFF. The DNA of the CDR3 is TGTGCCAGCTGCCTAAACGACCGGTTACTAGCGGGGTACAATGAGCAGTTCTTC.

This clone was found once. This chain connects TRBV9 to TRBJ1-4; 8 bases agree with TRBD1. Trimming at V came to 4 bases and at J to 8 bases, leaving 10 bases not matched to a gene. The CDR3 length is 15 residues. The germline V gene has CDR1 SGDLS and CDR2 YYNGEE. This chain's CDR3 is CASSITGQGGEKLFF. The CDR3 nucleotides are TGTGCCAGCAGCATCACCGGACAGGGAGGAGAAAAACTGTTTTTT.

This rearrangement joins TRBV18 to TRBJ2-7, with D possibly matching TRBD2 (6 bases). The CDR3 is 14 residues long. Germline CDR1 is KGHSH and CDR2 is LQKENI. V lost 3 bases, J lost 6 bases, and 15 bases lay in between. CDR3: CASSPFSSDLEQYF. DNA of the CDR3: TGTGCCAGCTCACCGTTCTCTAGCGACCTCGAGCAGTACTTC.

The chain carries TRBV6-5 and TRBJ2-7, with 7 bases that match TRBD1. V was clipped by 2 bases and J by 2 bases; unmatched bases: 6. The CDR3 runs to 15 residues. Germline CDR1 and CDR2: MNHEY and SVGAGI. This CDR3 is CASSYRTGKAYEQYF. In nucleotides, the CDR3 is TGTGCCAGCAGTTACCGGACAGGAAAAGCCTACGAGCAGTACTTC.

The CDR3 reads CASSYSNRLLGHEQYF. The DNA for the CDR3 is TGTGCCAGCAGTTACAGTAACAGGCTATTAGGGCACGAGCAGTACTTC. The chain employs TRBV6-5 and TRBJ2-7, with D possibly being TRBD1 (5 bases). CDR3 length: 16 residues. The V gene lost 2 bases and the J gene lost 5 bases, with 19 bases spanning the gap. In germline, CDR1 is MNHEY, CDR2 SVGAGI.

The chain couples TRBV10-3 to TRBJ2-5; no clear D. The V gene lost 6 bases and the J gene lost 4 bases, with 9 bases spanning the gap. Germline lookup yields CDR1 ENHRY and CDR2 SYGVKD. This CDR3 is built from 12 residues. The CDR3 region is CAISQAGETQYF. DNA of the CDR3: TGTGCCATCAGCCAGGCAGGAGAGACCCAGTACTTC.

The V gene is TRBV5-1, the J gene TRBJ1-6, with 8 nucleotides matching TRBD1. Germline CDR1 is SGHRS and CDR2 is YFSETQ. The V segment lost 0 bases and the J segment 7 bases; nucleotides outside the gene matches: 3. The CDR3 extends over 15 amino acids. The CDR3 bases are TGCGCCAGCAGCTTGGATGGACAGGGCAATTCACCCCTCCACTTT. Translating gives CASSLDGQGNSPLHF.

The genes are TRBV7-2 and TRBJ1-3; possibly TRBD1 for D (6 bases). The ends were cut back, 5 bases at V and 2 bases at J, with 10 bases in the middle. The CDR3 loop spans 14 amino acids. Germline-derived CDR1 and CDR2 are SGHTA and FQGNSA. CDR3 region: CASSPGVPGNTIYF. CDR3 in DNA: TGTGCCAGCAGCCCAGGGGTCCCTGGAAACACCATATATTTT.

This clone has just one count. V is TRBV28 and J is TRBJ1-1; D gene unclear. CDR1 MDHEN and CDR2 SYDVKM come from the germline V gene. This CDR3 comprises 12 residues. Deletions cut 2 bases from V and 5 bases from J, with 6 bases between. The chain's CDR3 is CASSLTWTEAFF. DNA for the CDR3: TGTGCCAGCAGTTTAACGTGGACTGAAGCTTTCTTT. Full variable domain (rest looked up from reference TRBV28 and TRBJ1-1): DVKVTQSSRYLVKRTGEKVFLECVQDMDHENMFWYRQDPGLGLRLIYFSYDVKMKEKGDIPEGYSVSREKKERFSLILESASTNQTSMYLCASSLTWTEAFFGQGTRLTVV.

The V call is TRBV4-2, the J call TRBJ1-3; TRBD1 aligns across 7 bases. The CDR3 runs 16 residues. CDR1 is LGHNA, CDR2 YNFKEQ, per germline. J lost 0 bases, V lost 6 bases, and 8 bases had no gene match. Written as DNA, the CDR3 is TGTGCCAGCAGACCCGCCGGGACAGCCTCTGGAAACACCATATATTTT. This gives the protein CASRPAGTASGNTIYF.

This clone was observed once. The chain recombines TRBV2 with TRBJ2-1; no firm D call. The CDR3 length is 15 residues. Per the germline V gene, CDR1 is SNHLY and CDR2 is FYNNEI. V was trimmed by 4 bases and J by 0 bases, leaving 10 bases between them. The CDR3 spells CASSVHQNSYNEQFF. CDR3 nucleotide sequence: TGTGCCAGCAGTGTCCACCAGAACTCCTACAATGAGCAGTTCTTC.

The chain couples TRBV7-2 to TRBJ1-2; D not certain. V lost 5 bases and J lost 8, with 12 bases in between. Germline lookup yields CDR1 SGHTA and CDR2 FQGNSA. The CDR3 contains 12 residues. This CDR3 is CASSTEFGGYTF. The CDR3 nucleotides read TGTGCCAGCAGCACCGAGTTTGGCGGCTACACCTTC. Looking up the rest from reference TRBV7-2 and TRBJ1-2 gives the full variable domain: GAGVSQSPSNKVTEKGKDVELRCDPISGHTALYWYRQSLGQGLEFLIYFQGNSAPDKSGLPSDRFSAERTGGSVSTLTIQRTQQEDSAVYLCASSTEFGGYTFGSGTRLTVV.

The genes are TRBV6-5 and TRBJ2-7; 9 bases are a match to TRBD2. The trim removed 4 bases at V and 1 base at J, leaving 5 bases unmatched. The germline CDR1 and CDR2 sequences are MNHEY and SVGAGI. CDR3 size: 15 residues. This chain's CDR3 is CASSLAGVASYEQYF. DNA for the CDR3: TGTGCCAGCAGTTTAGCGGGAGTAGCGTCCTACGAGCAGTACTTC.

This clone turned up a few times. The chain's CDR3 is CASSWGYSGSRLITDTQYF. CDR3 sequence (DNA): TGCGCCAGCAGCTGGGGGTATAGCGGGAGCCGTCTGATCACAGATACGCAGTATTTT. This rearrangement joins TRBV5-1 to TRBJ2-3, with 9 bases fitting TRBD2. The CDR3 runs 19 residues. Germline assignment: CDR1 SGHRS and CDR2 YFSETQ. V was pared by 3 bases and J by 2 bases, with 16 bases of the junction left unmatched. Variable domain in full (rest from reference TRBV5-1 and TRBJ2-3): KAGVTQTPRYLIKTRGQQVTLSCSPISGHRSVSWYQQTPGQGLQFLFEYFSETQRNKGNFPGRFSGRQFSNSRSEMNVSTLELGDSALYLCASSWGYSGSRLITDTQYFGPGTRLTVL.

This chain links TRBV5-1 with TRBJ2-5; D may match TRBD1 or TRBD2 (6 bases each). CDR3 length equals 18 residues. Germline lookup yields CDR1 SGHRS and CDR2 YFSETQ. The germline V and J ends were trimmed by 5 bases and 4 bases, with 27 bases remaining between them. The CDR3 region is CASSQSGAGLITGETQYF. The CDR3 DNA is TGCGCCAGCAGTCAATCGGGGGCAGGCCTCATTACGGGAGAGACCCAGTACTTC.

This rearrangement joins TRBV24-1 to TRBJ2-2; 12 bases agree with TRBD2. The length of the CDR3 is 19 residues. Germline trimming cut 2 bases from V and 5 bases from J; bases unmatched to any gene: 11. The germline gives CDR1 KGHDR, CDR2 SFDVKD. The CDR3: CATSDSLIATSGRTGELFF. Here the CDR3 DNA reads TGTGCCACCAGTGATTCCTTAATCGCGACTAGCGGGAGAACCGGGGAGCTGTTTTTT.

The chain couples TRBV19 to TRBJ1-5, with 7 bases aligning to TRBD1. Unmatched junction bases numbered 6, after V lost 6 bases and J lost 4 bases. The CDR3 totals 14 residues. The V gene's germline CDR1 is LNHDA and CDR2 SQIVND (reference sequence). DNA for the CDR3: TGTGCCAGTAGGTTCCGGGACAGTAATCAGCCCCAGCATTTT. It specifies CASRFRDSNQPQHF.

The chain couples TRBV3-1 (or the pseudogene TRBV3-2) to TRBJ2-1; 9 bases match TRBD1. Germline V lookup: CDR1 LGHDT, CDR2 YNNKEL (reference sequence). The CDR3 is 17 residues long. J lost 4 bases, V lost 4 bases, and 11 bases had no gene match. The CDR3 nucleotides read TGTGCCAGCAGCCCAAGGACCGGGACAGGGCTTTACAATGAGCAGTTCTTC. Encoded protein: CASSPRTGTGLYNEQFF.

The chain carries TRBV7-9 and TRBJ1-3; 10 bases agree with TRBD1. Trimming at V came to 5 bases and at J to 3 bases, leaving 4 bases not matched to a gene. The germline V gene encodes CDR1 SEHNR and CDR2 FQNEAQ (reference sequence). This CDR3 is 15 amino acids long. The CDR3 spells CASSRDRGFGNTIYF. CDR3 bases: TGTGCCAGCAGCCGGGACAGGGGATTTGGAAACACCATATATTTT.

V is TRBV3-1 (or the pseudogene TRBV3-2) and J is TRBJ1-4, with TRBD1 identical over 8 bases. After removal of 2 bases from V and 4 bases from J, the junction contained 3 bases not matched to a gene. Germline V CDR1 and CDR2: LGHDT, YNNKEL (reference sequence). The CDR3 is 15 amino acids. CDR3 DNA: TGTGCCAGCAGCCAACAGGGGGCCTATAATGAAAAACTGTTTTTT. Residues: CASSQQGAYNEKLFF.

The chain combines TRBV7-6 with TRBJ1-6; possible D gene TRBD1, 5 bases. Germline CDR1 and CDR2: SGHVS and FNYEAQ. The CDR3 has 15 amino acids. Trimming removed 5 bases at V and 8 bases at J, with 16 bases between. The CDR3 DNA reads as TGTGCCAGCAGCCTACAACAGGTTACCGATTCACCCCTCCACTTT. This codes for CASSLQQVTDSPLHF.

The chain is built from TRBV9 and TRBJ2-7; 9 nucleotides agree with TRBD2. The CDR3 covers 14 residues. Trimming removed 4 bases from V and 2 bases from J; junction bases left unmatched: 4. Germline CDR1 SGDLS, CDR2 YYNGEE. The CDR3 coding sequence is TGTGCCAGCAGCCGACTAGCGGAGCCCTACGAGCAGTACTTC. Translating gives CASSRLAEPYEQYF. The whole variable domain, filled in from reference TRBV9 and TRBJ2-7, reads DSGVTQTPKHLITATGQRVTLRCSPRSGDLSVYWYQQSLDQGLQFLIQYYNGEERAKGNILERFSAQQFPDLHSELNLSSLELGDSALYFCASSRLAEPYEQYFGPGTRLTVT.

The rearrangement joins TRBV10-3 to TRBJ2-7; 10 bases align to TRBD1. Trimming took 2 bases from V and 4 from J; bases not matched to a gene: 8. This CDR3 is built from 16 residues. CDR1 is ENHRY, CDR2 SYGVKD, per germline. The CDR3 DNA follows: TGTGCCATCAGTGAGAGCCCGGACAGGGGGAGATACGAGCAGTACTTC. Protein sequence: CAISESPDRGRYEQYF.

This rearrangement joins TRBV30 to TRBJ1-3; D unresolved. V lost 3 bases and J 0 bases, leaving 15 bases between the germline ends. The CDR3 contains 16 residues. Germline CDR1 GTSNPN, CDR2 SVGIG (reference sequence). The CDR3 DNA is TGTGCCTGGAGCCCGAGGACCGTCGTCTCTGGAAACACCATATATTTT. Its protein product is CAWSPRTVVSGNTIYF. Looking up the rest from reference TRBV30 and TRBJ1-3 gives the full variable domain: SQTIHQWPATLVQPVGSPLSLECTVEGTSNPNLYWYRQAAGRGLQLLFYSVGIGQISSEVPQNLSASRPQDRQFILSSKKLLLSDSGFYLCAWSPRTVVSGNTIYFGEGSWLTVV.

The chain couples TRBV28 to TRBJ1-5; D is ambiguous. Germline CDR1 and CDR2: MDHEN and SYDVKM. The CDR3 has 14 amino acids. V was shortened by 3 bases and J by 3 bases, with 9 bases between the two germline ends. The CDR3 reads CASSFEDFNQPQHF. Here the CDR3 DNA reads TGTGCCAGCAGTTTTGAGGATTTCAATCAGCCCCAGCATTTT.